A selection of T cell receptor beta chains follows, all from one sample in a study of shared clonotypes between healthy human individuals. Produced via immunoSEQ multiplex PCR; TCRdb's table is partial and in-frame only. This sample has under 850,000 clones; 80% to 95% occur once, and the top ten carry more than 20%. The material sequenced was naive CD8+ T cells sorted from blood. These receptors were obtained from a man aged 25 to 40 in good health. The CDR3 runs from the conserved cysteine through the conserved F or W. D genes are given only for firm matches. A clone size is listed for some rows: how often the clone was seen (once, few, many), or a class if it is expanded.

V gene,J gene,clone size,D gene,CDR3 DNA,CDR3 protein
TRBV27,TRBJ2-1,NA,TRBD2,TGTGCCAGCAGTCCCCTGACTAGCGGGAGGGCCGATGAGCAGTTCTTC,CASSPLTSGRADEQFF
TRBV10-2,TRBJ2-7,NA,NA,TGCGCCAGCAGTGAGTCGAGGGGGAACTACGAGCAGTACTTC,CASSESRGNYEQYF
TRBV27,TRBJ1-2,NA,NA,TGTGCCAGCAGTTTATACCGCGGGGGAAAGTGGGCAGGCGGATATGGCTACACCTTC,CASSLYRGGKWAGGYGYTF
TRBV29-1,TRBJ2-3,NA,NA,TGCAGCGTTTCGGGCAGAATAAGCACAGATACGCAGTATTTT,CSVSGRISTDTQYF
TRBV11-2,TRBJ2-7,NA,NA,TGTGCCAGCAGCACCGAGGGGCAGGAACTTAACTACGAGCAGTACTTC,CASSTEGQELNYEQYF
TRBV29-1,TRBJ2-1,NA,TRBD2,TGCAGCGGGGGAGGGAATGAGCAGTTCTTC,CSGGGNEQFF
TRBV9,TRBJ2-2,NA,TRBD1,TGTGCCAGCAGCTCTGACAGGGTAACGAACACCGGGGAGCTGTTTTTT,CASSSDRVTNTGELFF
TRBV30,TRBJ1-5,NA,TRBD1,TGTGCCTGGAGTGTTCCTCAAGGGGGCCGGGAGCCCCAGCATTTT,CAWSVPQGGREPQHF
TRBV5-1,TRBJ2-7,once,TRBD2,TGCGCCAGCAGCCCTGCGACTAGCGGGAGTTACGAGCAGTACTTC,CASSPATSGSYEQYF
TRBV5-1,TRBJ2-2,once,NA,TGCGCCAGCAGCTTGGCCAAAGGTAGCCCCGGGGAGCTGTTTTTT,CASSLAKGSPGELFF
TRBV27,TRBJ2-7,NA,TRBD2,TGTGCCAGCAGTTCCCGACTAGCGGGAACTCTACTCTACGAGCAGTACTTC,CASSSRLAGTLLYEQYF
TRBV2,TRBJ2-1,NA,NA,TGTGCCAGCAGTCCACAACGGGGACAGGGGACTAGCGTTCCTCGGAATGAGCAGTTCTTC,CASSPQRGQGTSVPRNEQFF
TRBV2,TRBJ1-2,once,NA,TGTGCCAGCAGTGAAGCGAACTATAATGGCTACACCTTC,CASSEANYNGYTF
TRBV11-2,TRBJ1-3,NA,NA,TGTGCCAGCTCGTCCAACCCCCGGGGACCTCCTGGAAACACCATATATTTT,CASSSNPRGPPGNTIYF
TRBV7-9,TRBJ2-2,NA,NA,TGTGCCAGCAGCTTGAACCCAGGGTGGGCCACCGGGGAGCTGTTTTTT,CASSLNPGWATGELFF
TRBV5-4,TRBJ2-1,NA,TRBD2,TGTGCCAGCAGCTGGGGACTAGCTGATGAGCAGTTCTTC,CASSWGLADEQFF
TRBV4-3,TRBJ2-7,NA,TRBD1,TGCGCCAGCAGCCAAGTCCTGACAGGGGCGCCCGAGCAGTACTTC,CASSQVLTGAPEQYF
TRBV6-1,TRBJ2-3,NA,NA,TGTGCAGTTAGCGGTTGGAAAAGCACAGATACGCAGTATTTT,CAVSGWKSTDTQYF
TRBV27,TRBJ2-7,NA,NA,TGTGCCAGCAGTTCGGGACCGGCCTACGAGCAGTACTTC,CASSSGPAYEQYF
TRBV6-6,TRBJ1-1,NA,NA,TGTGCCAGCAGTTACTACCTAGGGACTGAAGCTTTCTTT,CASSYYLGTEAFF
TRBV29-1,TRBJ1-5,few,NA,TGCAGCGTTGATGAGGGGGATGATCAGCCCCAGCATTTT,CSVDEGDDQPQHF
TRBV27,TRBJ2-1,once,NA,TGTGCCAGCAGTTTAGGCCGACCTAGCGATGAGCAGTTCTTC,CASSLGRPSDEQFF
TRBV27,TRBJ2-7,NA,NA,TGTGCCAGCAGACAAAAAGGCCCCCCGTCAGGTTACGAGCAGTACTTC,CASRQKGPPSGYEQYF
TRBV21-1,TRBJ2-1,NA,NA,TGTGCCAGCTCCAGGGAGAAGCGGGAGCAAAAGGTGTGTATGGACAATGAGCAGTTCTTC,CASSREKREQKVCMDNEQFF
TRBV6-6,TRBJ1-5,NA,NA,TGTGCCAGCAGTTACGACATACCCATTAATCAGCCCCAACATTTT,CASSYDIPINQPQHF
TRBV27,TRBJ2-5,NA,NA,TGTGCCAGCAGTTTATCACAGACAATCCCTGAGACCCAGTACTTC,CASSLSQTIPETQYF
TRBV29-1,TRBJ1-3,NA,NA,TGCAGCGTCCAGGCTGCAAGAAACACCATATATTTT,CSVQAARNTIYF
TRBV13,TRBJ1-1,NA,TRBD1,TGTGCCAGCAGCTTAGGGGACAGGGACACTGAAGCTTTCTTT,CASSLGDRDTEAFF
TRBV9,TRBJ2-5,NA,TRBD2,TGTGCCAGCAGCGTGGGATCTAGCGGGAGGGGCCGGGAGGAGACCCAGTACTTC,CASSVGSSGRGREETQYF
TRBV4-1,TRBJ2-5,NA,NA,TGCGCCAGCAGCCAAAAGGGGGGCAGAGACCAAGAGACCCAGTACTTC,CASSQKGGRDQETQYF
TRBV19,TRBJ2-3,NA,NA,TGTGCCAGTAGTATAATTGAGACAGGAGGCACAGATACGCAGTATTTT,CASSIIETGGTDTQYF
TRBV7-9,TRBJ2-1,NA,NA,TGTGCCAGCAGCAGGCAGTTGTCCCGGACAAGCAATGAGCAGTTCTTC,CASSRQLSRTSNEQFF
TRBV19,TRBJ2-1,NA,NA,TGTGCCGCCCGGGACAAGGGGAATGAGCAGTTCTTC,CAARDKGNEQFF
TRBV5-4,TRBJ2-7,NA,TRBD1,TGTGCCAGCAGCTTTAGGGGACAGGGACTCAACGAGCAGTACTTC,CASSFRGQGLNEQYF
TRBV9,TRBJ2-7,NA,TRBD2,TGTGCCAGCAGCCCCGGGACTAGCGGCTACGAGCAGTACTTC,CASSPGTSGYEQYF